The 17 T cell receptor beta chains given below trace back to one sample, sequenced in a study of cytomegalovirus exposure and HLA in healthy donors (dated by TCRdb to the late 2010s). Libraries were constructed by the immunoSEQ multiplex PCR assay. For the multiplex PCR, a mixture combining 60 forward primers for TCR Vbeta segments and 13 reverse primers for TCR Jbeta segments was used. TCRdb carries this immuneACCESS record with in-frame sequences only. Its versions omit some clonotypes, under half of them owing to an unresolved V gene in the studies checked, with the rest unexplained. Here the sample has 40,000 or so clones; about two thirds occur a single time. In total, the top ten clones hold 3.4% of the sample. The material sequenced was PBMCs. The receptors come from a woman aged 25 to 39 in good health and CMV-seronegative.

The chain combines TRBV5-6 with TRBJ2-3, with 11 positions matching TRBD2. CDR1 SGHDT and CDR2 YYEEEE come from the germline V gene. J lost 7 bases, V lost 1 base, and 5 bases had no gene match. The CDR3 loop spans 15 amino acids. Here the CDR3 DNA reads TGTGCCAGCAGCTTGTTCGCTAGCGGGGGGAATACGCAGTATTTT. Residues: CASSLFASGGNTQYF.

The chain links TRBV30 to TRBJ2-5; no definite D call. Germline V gene data show CDR1 as GTSNPN and CDR2 as SVGIG (reference sequence). The V end lost 3 bases, the J end lost 5 bases, and 13 bases lay between the germline ends. The CDR3 is 13 amino acids. As DNA, the CDR3 is TGTGCCTGGAGCTCCGCTCTCCGGGAGACCCAGTACTTC. It encodes CAWSSALRETQYF.

This chain joins TRBV7-6 and TRBJ2-5; tentatively, D is TRBD2 (6 bases). The CDR3 extends over 14 amino acids. Between the trimmed V and J ends, which lost 5 bases and 1 base, there was a span of 11 bases. Germline lookup yields CDR1 SGHVS and CDR2 FNYEAQ. This CDR3 is CASSPGLFQETQYF. The CDR3, as DNA: TGTGCCAGCAGCCCAGGACTATTCCAAGAGACCCAGTACTTC.

The genes are TRBV5-8 and TRBJ2-1, with 8 nucleotides matching TRBD2. V was pared by 6 bases and J by 6 bases, with 8 bases of the junction left unmatched. Per germline, CDR1 SGHTS and CDR2 YDEGEE. There are 14 residues in the CDR3. CDR3 sequence: CASTVRTSINEQFF. CDR3 in DNA: TGTGCCAGCACCGTCCGGACTAGCATCAATGAGCAGTTCTTC.

This clone was counted once. The chain is built from TRBV30 and TRBJ1-2; TRBD1 might be the D (6 bases). The germline CDR1 and CDR2 sequences are GTSNPN and SVGIG (reference sequence). V lost 5 bases, J lost 4 bases, and 11 bases lay in between. The CDR3 spans 12 residues. The CDR3 nucleotides are TGTGCCTGGTCCCCGACAGGCTATGGCTACACCTTC. This encodes CAWSPTGYGYTF.

J is TRBJ2-5 and V is TRBV6-5; 9 bases are a match to TRBD2. There are 13 residues in the CDR3. V was clipped by 7 bases and J by 5 bases; unmatched bases: 5. The germline CDR1 and CDR2 sequences are MNHEY and SVGAGI. CDR3 bases: TGTGCCAGCATTGCTAGCGGGACGGAGACCCAGTACTTC. Encoded protein: CASIASGTETQYF.

The chain links TRBV6-1 to TRBJ2-1, with a possible D match to TRBD2 (6 bases). Deletions cut 6 bases from V and 10 bases from J, with 13 bases between. The CDR3 is 12 amino acids. The germline V gene encodes CDR1 MNHNS and CDR2 SASEGT. The DNA for the CDR3 is TGTGCCAGCAGGGTAACTAGCAGCGAGCAGTTCTTC. It codes for CASRVTSSEQFF.

By frequency in the sample, this clone is medium-sized. V and J are TRBV5-1 and TRBJ2-3; 11 bases agree with TRBD2. Germline trimming cut 4 bases from V and 6 bases from J; bases unmatched to any gene: 10. From germline, CDR1 is SGHRS and CDR2 YFSETQ. The CDR3 sequence is 16 residues long. CDR3 in amino acids: CASSIETSGAPDTQYF. CDR3 coding DNA: TGCGCCAGCAGCATCGAGACTAGCGGGGCACCGGATACGCAGTATTTT.

This clone has only a few counts. The chain couples TRBV6-1 to TRBJ2-3, with D tentatively TRBD1 (6 bases). Per the germline V gene, CDR1 is MNHNS and CDR2 is SASEGT. The length of the CDR3 is 17 residues. V was trimmed by 3 bases and J by 3 bases, leaving 19 bases between them. The CDR3 is CASSEGQGTKGTDTQYF. The CDR3, as DNA: TGTGCCAGCAGTGAGGGCCAGGGGACCAAGGGGACAGATACGCAGTATTTT.

V gene TRBV7-8 combines with J gene TRBJ1-1; 9 bases are a match to TRBD1. This CDR3 contains 15 residues. CDR1 is SGHVS, CDR2 FQNEAQ, per germline. V lost 5 bases to trimming and J lost 0 bases; unmatched junction nucleotides: 4. For the CDR3, the DNA is TGTGCCAGCAGCCCGAGGGACAGGGTGAACACTGAAGCTTTCTTT. Translating it yields CASSPRDRVNTEAFF. The whole variable domain, filled in from reference TRBV7-8 and TRBJ1-1, reads GAGVSQSPRYKVAKRGQDVALRCDPISGHVSLFWYQQALGQGPEFLTYFQNEAQLDKSGLPSDRFFAERPEGSVSTLKIQRTQQEDSAVYLCASSPRDRVNTEAFFGQGTRLTVV.

The chain links TRBV29-1 to TRBJ2-7; TRBD1 aligns across 7 bases. V lost 7 bases to trimming and J lost 3 bases; unmatched junction nucleotides: 6. The CDR3 consists of 12 residues. Per germline, CDR1 SQVTM and CDR2 ANQGSEA. CDR3: CSAGTANYEQYF. The CDR3 nucleotides read TGCAGCGCCGGGACAGCTAACTACGAGCAGTACTTC.

Comment on this clone: In the same sample, other DNA sequences code for this CDR3. The V and J genes are TRBV5-1 and TRBJ1-1; D may be TRBD1 (6 bases). V lost 0 bases, J lost 0 bases, and 6 bases lay in between. The CDR3 contains 14 residues. Germline V gene lookup returns CDR1 SGHRS and CDR2 YFSETQ. The CDR3 reads CASSLGQVNTEAFF. In DNA, the CDR3 is TGCGCCAGCAGCTTGGGACAGGTGAACACTGAAGCTTTCTTT.

The rearrangement uses TRBV9 and TRBJ1-1; perhaps TRBD1 as D (5 bases). The CDR3 loop spans 14 amino acids. Germline lookup yields CDR1 SGDLS and CDR2 YYNGEE. Trimming stripped 0 bases from V and 8 bases from J, with 14 bases between. The CDR3 loop is CASSVGGGTSEAFF. DNA for the CDR3: TGTGCCAGCAGCGTAGGTGGAGGGACCTCCGAAGCTTTCTTT.

This clone was detected only once. This chain links TRBV6-4 with TRBJ2-1; 12 nucleotides agree with TRBD2. The CDR3 runs 16 residues. The V segment lost 5 bases and the J segment 4 bases; nucleotides outside the gene matches: 6. Germline V gene sequence: CDR1 MRHNA, CDR2 SNTAGT. Here the CDR3 DNA reads TGTGCCAGCAGTCGGACTAGCGGGGCCGATTACAATGAGCAGTTCTTC. Translation gives CASSRTSGADYNEQFF.

The chain links TRBV6-5 to TRBJ2-1, with TRBD1 matching 9 bases. This CDR3 is 15 amino acids long. CDR1 is MNHEY, CDR2 SVGAGI, per germline. Trimming removed 4 bases from V and 3 bases from J; junction bases left unmatched: 4. For the CDR3, the DNA is TGTGCCAGCAGTTCAACAGGGGGCCACTACAATGAGCAGTTCTTC. It encodes CASSSTGGHYNEQFF.

V usage is TRBV6-6 and J usage is TRBJ1-5, with a tentative D call TRBD1 (5 bases). V was clipped by 4 bases and J by 6 bases, with 7 bases between them. This CDR3 region has 12 residues. Germline lookup yields CDR1 MNHNY and CDR2 SVGAGI (reference sequence). CDR3 region: CASSWGVQPQHF. The CDR3 DNA reads TGTGCCAGCAGTTGGGGCGTTCAGCCCCAGCATTTT.

The rearrangement uses TRBV7-9 and TRBJ1-4; 7 bases agree with TRBD1. The CDR3 length is 15 residues. Germline lookup yields CDR1 SEHNR and CDR2 FQNEAQ (reference sequence). Germline trimming cut 5 bases from V and 1 base from J; bases unmatched to any gene: 4. The CDR3 reads CASSGTDGTNEKLFF. CDR3 in DNA: TGTGCCAGCAGCGGGACAGACGGAACTAATGAAAAACTGTTTTTT.